This TCR beta chain is from a study of vaccination and CD4 T cells after COVID-19. Indicated treatment: roughly 10-day PBMC culture with coronavirus spike peptide pools or control peptides (ViraFEST assay). Germline CDR1 LGHNT, CDR2 FRNRAP. The CDR3 contains 15 residues. V lost 5 bases, J lost 0 bases, and 13 bases lay in between. The study sequenced cultured CD4+ T cell DNA using the Oncomine TCR Beta short-read assay. Each CDR3 protein is one row after TCRdb ran MiXCR on the PCR reads. The sample lists approximately 20,000 distinct CDR3 sequences, 20% to 25% occurring once. As for this clonotype: Its antigen remains unknown.

The TCR sequence derives from a human donor with COVID-19. This sequence joins TRBV12-5 and TRBJ1-1; D call uncertain. Sequenced input: cultured CD4+ T cells from blood. CDR3 region: CASGPPRAMNTEAFF. The CDR3 DNA follows: TGTGCTAGTGGTCCCCCGCGCGCTATGAACACTGAAGCTTTCTTT.